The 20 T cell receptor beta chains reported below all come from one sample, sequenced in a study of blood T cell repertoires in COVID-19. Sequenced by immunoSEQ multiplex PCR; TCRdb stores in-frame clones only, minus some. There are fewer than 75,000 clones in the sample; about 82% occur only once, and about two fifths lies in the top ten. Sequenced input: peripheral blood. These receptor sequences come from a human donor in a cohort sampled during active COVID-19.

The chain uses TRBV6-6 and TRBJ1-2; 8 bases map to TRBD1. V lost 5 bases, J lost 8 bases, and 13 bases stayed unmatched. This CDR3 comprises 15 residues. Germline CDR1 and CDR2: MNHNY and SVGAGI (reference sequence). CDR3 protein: CASSTLGQGSEGYTF. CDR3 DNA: TGTGCCAGCAGTACCCTCGGACAGGGTTCGGAGGGCTACACCTTC.

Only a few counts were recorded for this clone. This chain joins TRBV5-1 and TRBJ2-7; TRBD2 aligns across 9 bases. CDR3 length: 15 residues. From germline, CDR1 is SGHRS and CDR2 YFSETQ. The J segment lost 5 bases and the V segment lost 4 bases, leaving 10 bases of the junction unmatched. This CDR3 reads CASSNSGGLADEQYF. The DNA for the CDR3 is TGCGCCAGCAGCAATAGCGGGGGTCTGGCTGACGAGCAGTACTTC.

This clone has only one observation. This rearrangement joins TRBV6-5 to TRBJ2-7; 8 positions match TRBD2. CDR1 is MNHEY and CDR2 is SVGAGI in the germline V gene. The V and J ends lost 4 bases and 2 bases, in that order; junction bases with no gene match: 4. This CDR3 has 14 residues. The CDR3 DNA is TGTGCCAGCAGTTCGGATAGCGGGACCTACGAGCAGTACTTC. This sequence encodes CASSSDSGTYEQYF.

CDR3 amino acids: CASRVGHSNTNYGYTF. The CDR3 region has the DNA TGTGCCAGCAGAGTGGGACACTCGAACACTAACTATGGCTACACCTTC. The rearrangement links TRBV5-4 to TRBJ1-2; tentatively, D is TRBD1 (6 bases). CDR1 is SGHNT, CDR2 YYREEE, per germline (reference sequence). The CDR3 is 16 amino acids. V was shortened by 5 bases and J by 0 bases, with 17 bases between the two germline ends.

CDR3 bases: TGTGCCAGCAGCTTAGTGAACTACCAAGAGACCCAGTACTTC. This sequence encodes CASSLVNYQETQYF. This sequence joins TRBV7-2 and TRBJ2-5; D ambiguous. The CDR3 runs to 14 residues. The germline gives CDR1 SGHTA, CDR2 FQGNSA. V lost 1 base, J lost 0 bases, and 6 bases lay in between.

The CDR3: CASSTDRAVAPLHF. The CDR3 nucleotides are TGTGCCAGCAGCACCGACAGGGCGGTTGCACCCCTCCACTTT. The chain recombines TRBV5-4 with TRBJ1-6; the match to TRBD1 covers 7 bases. V shed 4 bases, J shed 11 bases, and the junction held 9 bases outside the gene matches. Germline V CDR1 and CDR2: SGHNT, YYREEE (reference sequence). The CDR3 runs to 14 residues.

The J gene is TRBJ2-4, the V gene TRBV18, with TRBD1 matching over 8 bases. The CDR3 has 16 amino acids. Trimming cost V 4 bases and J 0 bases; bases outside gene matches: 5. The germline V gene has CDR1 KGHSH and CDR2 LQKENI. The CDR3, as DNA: TGTGCCAGCTCACAGTCAGGACAGGGAGCCAAAAACATTCAGTACTTC. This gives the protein CASSQSGQGAKNIQYF.

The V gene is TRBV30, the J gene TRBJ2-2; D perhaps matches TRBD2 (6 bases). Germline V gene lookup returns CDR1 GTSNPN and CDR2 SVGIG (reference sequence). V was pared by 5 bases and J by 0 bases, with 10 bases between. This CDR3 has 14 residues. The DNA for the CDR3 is TGTGCCTGGCGGGGACTCTCGAACACCGGGGAGCTGTTTTTT. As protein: CAWRGLSNTGELFF.

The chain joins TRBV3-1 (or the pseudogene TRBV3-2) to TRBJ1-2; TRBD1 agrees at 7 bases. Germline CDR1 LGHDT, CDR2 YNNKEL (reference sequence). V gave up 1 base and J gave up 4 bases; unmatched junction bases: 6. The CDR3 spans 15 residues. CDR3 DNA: TGTGCCAGCAGCCAAGGCGAGGGGGCGTCCTATGGCTACACCTTC. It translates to CASSQGEGASYGYTF.

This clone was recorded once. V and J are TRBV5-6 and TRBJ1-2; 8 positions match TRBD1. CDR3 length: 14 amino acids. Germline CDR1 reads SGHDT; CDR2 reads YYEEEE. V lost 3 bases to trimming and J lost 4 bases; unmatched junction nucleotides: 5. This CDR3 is CASSSGTGAYGYTF. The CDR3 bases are TGTGCCAGCAGCTCAGGGACAGGTGCCTATGGCTACACCTTC.

CDR3 sequence (DNA): TGTGCCAGCAGGGAGGGGGGGTGGCAGTTCTTC. This translates into CASREGGWQFF. The V and J genes are TRBV12-3 or TRBV12-4 and TRBJ2-1, with D maybe TRBD2 (7 bases). CDR3 size: 11 residues. V lost 6 bases to trimming and J lost 12 bases, with 12 bases between them.

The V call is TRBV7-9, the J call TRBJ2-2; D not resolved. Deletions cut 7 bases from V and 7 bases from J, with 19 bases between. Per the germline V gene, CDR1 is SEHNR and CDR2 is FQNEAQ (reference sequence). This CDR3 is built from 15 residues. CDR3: CASKIYSTGGGELFF. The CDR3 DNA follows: TGTGCCAGCAAAATATACAGCACCGGTGGCGGGGAGCTGTTTTTT.

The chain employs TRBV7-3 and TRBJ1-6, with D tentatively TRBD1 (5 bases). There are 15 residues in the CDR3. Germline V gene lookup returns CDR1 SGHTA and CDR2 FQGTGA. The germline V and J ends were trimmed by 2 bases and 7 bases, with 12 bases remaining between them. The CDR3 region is CASSLAAGKNSPLHF. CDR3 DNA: TGTGCCAGCAGCTTAGCCGCAGGGAAGAATTCACCCCTCCACTTT.

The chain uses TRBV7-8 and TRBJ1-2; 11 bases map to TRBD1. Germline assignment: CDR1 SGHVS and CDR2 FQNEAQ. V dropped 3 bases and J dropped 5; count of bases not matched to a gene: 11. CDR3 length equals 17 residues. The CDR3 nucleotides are TGTGCCAGCAGCTTCGCGAGGACAGGGGGCGAGAAGTATGGCTACACCTTC. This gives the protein CASSFARTGGEKYGYTF.

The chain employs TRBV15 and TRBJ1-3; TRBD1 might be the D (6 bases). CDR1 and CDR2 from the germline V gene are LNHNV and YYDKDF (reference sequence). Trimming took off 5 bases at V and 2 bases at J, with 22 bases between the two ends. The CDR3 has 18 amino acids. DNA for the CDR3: TGTGCCACCAGCGGCGACCGGCTAACAGGGAGTACTGGAAACACCATATATTTT. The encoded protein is CATSGDRLTGSTGNTIYF.

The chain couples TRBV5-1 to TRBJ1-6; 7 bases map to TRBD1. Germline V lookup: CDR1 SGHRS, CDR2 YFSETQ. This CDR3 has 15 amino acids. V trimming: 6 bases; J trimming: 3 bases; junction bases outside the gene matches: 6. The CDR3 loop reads CASTQGQFYNSPLHF. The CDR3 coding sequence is TGCGCCAGCACCCAGGGACAGTTCTATAATTCACCCCTCCACTTT. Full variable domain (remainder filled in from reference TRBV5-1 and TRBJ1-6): KAGVTQTPRYLIKTRGQQVTLSCSPISGHRSVSWYQQTPGQGLQFLFEYFSETQRNKGNFPGRFSGRQFSNSRSEMNVSTLELGDSALYLCASTQGQFYNSPLHFGNGTRLTVT.

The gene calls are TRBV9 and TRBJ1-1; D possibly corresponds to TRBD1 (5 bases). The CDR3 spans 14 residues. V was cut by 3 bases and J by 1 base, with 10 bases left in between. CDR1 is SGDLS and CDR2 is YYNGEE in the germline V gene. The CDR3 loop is CASSEGNRNTEAFF. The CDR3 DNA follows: TGTGCCAGCAGCGAGGGGAACAGGAACACTGAAGCTTTCTTT.

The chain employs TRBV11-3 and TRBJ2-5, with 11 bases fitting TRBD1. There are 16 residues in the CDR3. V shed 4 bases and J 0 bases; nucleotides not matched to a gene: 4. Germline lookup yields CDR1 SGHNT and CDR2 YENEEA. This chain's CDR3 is CASSSRDRGNQETQYF. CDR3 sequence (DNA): TGTGCCAGCAGCTCAAGGGACAGGGGGAACCAAGAGACCCAGTACTTC.

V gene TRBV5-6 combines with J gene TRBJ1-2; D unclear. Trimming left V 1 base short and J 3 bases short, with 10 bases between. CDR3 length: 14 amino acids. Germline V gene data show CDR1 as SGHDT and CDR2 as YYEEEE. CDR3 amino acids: CASSLIAGYYGYTF. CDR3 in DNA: TGTGCCAGCAGCTTGATCGCAGGCTACTATGGCTACACCTTC.

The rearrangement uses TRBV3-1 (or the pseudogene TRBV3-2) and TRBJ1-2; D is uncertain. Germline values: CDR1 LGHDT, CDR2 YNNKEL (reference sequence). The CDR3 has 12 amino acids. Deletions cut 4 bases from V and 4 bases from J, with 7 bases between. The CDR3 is CASSLRSYGYTF. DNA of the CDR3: TGTGCCAGCAGCCTTAGGAGCTATGGCTACACCTTC.